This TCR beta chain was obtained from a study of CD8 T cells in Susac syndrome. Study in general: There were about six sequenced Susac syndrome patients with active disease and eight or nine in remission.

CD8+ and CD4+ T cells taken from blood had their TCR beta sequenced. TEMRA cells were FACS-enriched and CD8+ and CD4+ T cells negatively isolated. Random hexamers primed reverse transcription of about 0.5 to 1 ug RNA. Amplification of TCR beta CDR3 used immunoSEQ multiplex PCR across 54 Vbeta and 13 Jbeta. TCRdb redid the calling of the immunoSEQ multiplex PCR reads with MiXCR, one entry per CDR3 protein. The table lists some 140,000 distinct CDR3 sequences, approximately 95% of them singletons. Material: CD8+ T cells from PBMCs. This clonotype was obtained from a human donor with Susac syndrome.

The CDR3 DNA sequence: TGCAGCGCCTGGGCCAGGGTGGGCACTGAAGCTTTCTTT. Translating gives CSAWARVGTEAFF. The J gene is TRBJ1-1, the V gene TRBV29-1; D may be TRBD1 (5 bases). Germline V lookup: CDR1 SQVTM, CDR2 ANQGSEA. Trimming left V 7 bases short and J 4 bases short, with 16 bases between. This CDR3 comprises 13 residues.